Following are 21 T cell receptor beta chains from one sample sequenced in a study of cytomegalovirus exposure and HLA in healthy donors. Primers included in the PCR were 60 Vbeta and 13 Jbeta primers. Measured with immunoSEQ multiplex PCR; TCRdb has only the in-frame clones, and not every one. Among 200,000 to 250,000 clones, roughly 84% were seen once, and the ten largest hold roughly 0.71%. The sequenced sample was PBMCs. The source of these receptors is a boy aged 2 to 9 in good health and CMV-seronegative.

The CDR3 is CASSPGTRDYEQYF. The CDR3, as DNA: TGTGCCAGCAGCCCCGGGACTAGGGACTACGAGCAGTACTTC. This chain connects TRBV7-6 to TRBJ2-7; 8 nucleotides line up with TRBD2. J lost 3 bases, V lost 5 bases, and 6 bases had no gene match. The CDR3 covers 14 residues. From germline, CDR1 is SGHVS and CDR2 FNYEAQ.

The chain joins TRBV4-1 to TRBJ2-1; TRBD2 agrees at 9 bases. CDR1 and CDR2 (germline): MGHRA, YSYEKL. V dropped 4 bases and J dropped 1; count of bases not matched to a gene: 11. The CDR3 covers 18 residues. The CDR3 DNA reads as TGCGCCAGCAGCCCGCGGGGGGGAACGGGGACTTCCTACAATGAGCAGTTCTTC. Its protein product is CASSPRGGTGTSYNEQFF.

CDR3 coding DNA: TGTGCCAGCAGTGGACCGCCAGGGACAATAGAGACCCAGTACTTC. Amino acids: CASSGPPGTIETQYF. J is TRBJ2-5 and V is TRBV2; D is possibly TRBD1 (6 bases). V was pared by 4 bases and J by 4 bases, with 16 bases between. Per germline, CDR1 SNHLY and CDR2 FYNNEI. The CDR3 consists of 15 residues.

This sequence joins TRBV18 and TRBJ1-2; D unclear. V was cut by 5 bases and J by 4 bases, with 20 bases left in between. The CDR3 loop spans 16 amino acids. Germline V gene sequence: CDR1 KGHSH, CDR2 LQKENI. The DNA for the CDR3 is TGTGCCAGCTCAGCGCAAGATGTGGCGGATGGCTATGGCTACACCTTC. This gives the protein CASSAQDVADGYGYTF. The variable domain in full, completed from reference TRBV18 and TRBJ1-2, reads NAGVMQNPRHLVRRRGQEARLRCSPMKGHSHVYWYRQLPEEGLKFMVYLQKENIIDESGMPKERFSAEFPKEGPSILRIQQVVRGDSAAYFCASSAQDVADGYGYTFGSGTRLTVV.

The chain has TRBV7-2 and TRBJ2-7; 11 bases match TRBD2. The CDR3 length is 16 residues. Germline V gene data show CDR1 as SGHTA and CDR2 as FQGNSA. Trimming took 5 bases from V and 5 from J; bases not matched to a gene: 11. CDR3 protein: CASSPGIAGGPDEQYF. CDR3 bases: TGTGCCAGCAGCCCAGGCATAGCGGGAGGGCCCGACGAGCAGTACTTC.

This sequence joins TRBV19 and TRBJ1-2; 8 nucleotides agree with TRBD1. Germline assignment: CDR1 LNHDA and CDR2 SQIVND (reference sequence). The CDR3 runs 13 residues. V lost 7 bases, J lost 8 bases, and 9 bases stayed unmatched. CDR3 sequence: CASMGRGRGGYTF. CDR3 bases: TGTGCCAGTATGGGCAGGGGGCGAGGAGGCTACACCTTC.

The chain has TRBV7-9 and TRBJ1-2, with 8 bases that match TRBD1. After removal of 2 bases from V and 2 bases from J, the junction contained 4 bases not matched to a gene. CDR1 is SEHNR, CDR2 FQNEAQ, per germline (reference sequence). This CDR3 region has 15 residues. CDR3 in amino acids: CASSLTQGANYGYTF. CDR3 nucleotide sequence: TGTGCCAGCAGCTTAACCCAGGGGGCGAACTATGGCTACACCTTC. The variable domain in full, with the rest retrieved from reference TRBV7-9 and TRBJ1-2, is DTGVSQNPRHKITKRGQNVTFRCDPISEHNRLYWYRQTLGQGPEFLTYFQNEAQLEKSRLLSDRFSAERPKGSFSTLEIQRTEQGDSAMYLCASSLTQGANYGYTFGSGTRLTVV.

This clone was counted only a few times. The chain has TRBV14 and TRBJ2-2, with TRBD2 identical over 9 bases. The CDR3 covers 17 residues. The junction had 7 bases not matched to a gene; V was cut back by 1 base and J by 4 bases. CDR1 and CDR2 from the germline V gene are SGHDN and FVKESK. CDR3 amino acids: CASSQVSSGRSTGELFF. DNA of the CDR3: TGTGCCAGCAGCCAAGTGTCCAGCGGGAGGAGCACCGGGGAGCTGTTTTTT.

The rearrangement joins TRBV5-1 to TRBJ2-4, with 9 bases lining up with TRBD1. Per germline, CDR1 SGHRS and CDR2 YFSETQ. This CDR3 comprises 14 residues. V trimming: 4 bases; J trimming: 5 bases; junction bases outside the gene matches: 4. The CDR3 is CASSPWTGENIQYF. CDR3 coding DNA: TGCGCCAGCAGCCCATGGACAGGGGAAAACATTCAGTACTTC.

Remarks on this clone: Its ends do not fully match the called genes, so a read error is possible. The rearrangement uses TRBV2 and TRBJ2-2; 8 bases map to TRBD1. The CDR3 sequence is 15 residues long. Looked up from germline, CDR1 is SNHLY and CDR2 is FYNNEI. As DNA, the CDR3 is TGTGCCAGCAGTCGGGACAGGCTAGGAGCCGGGAAGCTGTTTTTT. As protein: CASSRDRLGAGKLFF.

The gene calls are TRBV29-1 and TRBJ2-1; maybe TRBD2 (7 bases). Germline CDR1 reads SQVTM; CDR2 reads ANQGSEA. There are 14 residues in the CDR3. The V gene lost 6 bases and the J gene lost 4 bases, with 16 bases spanning the gap. CDR3 in DNA: TGCAGCGTGACGGGGGGCCGGGGTTACAATGAGCAGTTCTTC. Protein sequence: CSVTGGRGYNEQFF.

The genes are TRBV27 and TRBJ1-2; D perhaps matches TRBD1 (5 bases). Looked up from germline, CDR1 is MNHEY and CDR2 is SMNVEV (reference sequence). Trimming cost V 2 bases and J 4 bases, with 8 bases left between them. This CDR3 has 13 residues. The DNA of the CDR3 is TGTGCCAGCAGTTTAACAGGACCCTATGGCTACACCTTC. This codes for CASSLTGPYGYTF.

The rearrangement joins TRBV30 to TRBJ2-1; D might be TRBD2 (6 bases). The CDR3 is 14 residues long. Looked up from germline, CDR1 is GTSNPN and CDR2 is SVGIG (reference sequence). Trimming left V 2 bases short and J 9 bases short, with 17 bases between. The CDR3 sequence: CAWSLSVYGGEQFF. Here the CDR3 DNA reads TGTGCCTGGAGTCTGTCAGTGTACGGGGGTGAGCAGTTCTTC.

The chain uses TRBV18 and TRBJ2-7; D possibly corresponds to TRBD2 (6 bases). The CDR3 is 15 residues long. Germline loops: CDR1 KGHSH, CDR2 LQKENI. V lost 3 bases, J lost 6 bases, and 18 bases lay in between. The CDR3 DNA sequence: TGTGCCAGCTCACCCAGACTAGACCTTTCTCCCGAGCAGTACTTC. It specifies CASSPRLDLSPEQYF. Full variable domain (rest looked up from reference TRBV18 and TRBJ2-7): NAGVMQNPRHLVRRRGQEARLRCSPMKGHSHVYWYRQLPEEGLKFMVYLQKENIIDESGMPKERFSAEFPKEGPSILRIQQVVRGDSAAYFCASSPRLDLSPEQYFGPGTRLTVT.

V is TRBV11-2 and J is TRBJ1-2; tentative D call: TRBD1 (5 bases). The CDR3 length is 11 residues. V lost 7 bases, J lost 9 bases, and 12 bases lay in between. Germline lookup yields CDR1 SGHAT and CDR2 FQNNGV. The CDR3 coding sequence is TGTGCCAGCACAAGGGGCGGTAGCTACACCTTC. Translated, it gives CASTRGGSYTF.

This chain connects TRBV18 to TRBJ1-2; the match to TRBD1 covers 7 bases. J gave up 6 bases and V 2 bases, and 9 bases lay outside the gene matches. Germline values: CDR1 KGHSH, CDR2 LQKENI. The CDR3 covers 15 residues. The CDR3 coding sequence is TGTGCCAGCTCACCAGAGTTTACAGGGGAGGATGGCTACACCTTC. This translates into CASSPEFTGEDGYTF.

Remarks on this clone: This CDR3 is also generated by other DNA sequences in the sample. CDR3 sequence: CASSRTVQETQYF. Written as DNA, the CDR3 is TGTGCCAGCAGCAGGACTGTTCAAGAGACCCAGTACTTC. The V and J genes are TRBV6-5 and TRBJ2-5, with a tentative D call TRBD2 (5 bases). Trimming pared 6 bases from V and 2 bases from J, leaving 10 bases between. The V gene's germline CDR1 is MNHEY and CDR2 SVGAGI. The CDR3 extends over 13 amino acids.

The chain employs TRBV4-1 and TRBJ2-1; TRBD2 matches at 13 bases. Germline V gene data show CDR1 as MGHRA and CDR2 as YSYEKL. The CDR3 covers 15 residues. The V and J ends lost 2 bases and 7 bases, in that order; junction bases with no gene match: 2. CDR3 DNA: TGCGCCAGCAGCCAAATGACTAGCGGGAGGAATGAGCAGTTCTTC. Its translation: CASSQMTSGRNEQFF.

The chain combines TRBV5-5 with TRBJ1-6, with TRBD1 identical over 9 bases. The germline V gene encodes CDR1 SGHKS and CDR2 YYEKEE (reference sequence). The CDR3 is made up of 14 amino acids. Unmatched junction bases numbered 2, after V lost 3 bases and J lost 7 bases. The CDR3 DNA reads as TGTGCCAGCAGCTCCGGGACAGGGAATTCACCCCTCCACTTT. Protein: CASSSGTGNSPLHF. Based on the CDR3 plus reference TRBV5-5 and TRBJ1-6, the full variable domain is DAGVTQSPTHLIKTRGQQVTLRCSPISGHKSVSWYQQVLGQGPQFIFQYYEKEERGRGNFPDRFSARQFPNYSSELNVNALLLGDSALYLCASSSGTGNSPLHFGNGTRLTVT.

This clone was detected a few times. V usage is TRBV29-1 and J usage is TRBJ2-1, with TRBD2 matching over 9 bases. The V segment lost 4 bases and the J segment 0 bases; nucleotides outside the gene matches: 4. Germline CDR1 and CDR2: SQVTM and ANQGSEA. The CDR3 has 15 amino acids. CDR3 DNA sequence: TGCAGCGTTGTGGATAGCGGGAGCTCCTACAATGAGCAGTTCTTC. This codes for CSVVDSGSSYNEQFF.

This rearrangement joins TRBV7-9 to TRBJ2-5, with TRBD2 matching over 10 bases. J gave up 3 bases and V 5 bases, and 15 bases lay outside the gene matches. The CDR3 consists of 18 residues. The germline gives CDR1 SEHNR, CDR2 FQNEAQ (reference sequence). Here the CDR3 reads CASSPGRTSGGTKETQYF. CDR3 coding DNA: TGTGCCAGCAGCCCAGGCAGGACTAGCGGAGGGACGAAAGAGACCCAGTACTTC. The whole variable domain, remainder taken from reference TRBV7-9 and TRBJ2-5, is DTGVSQNPRHKITKRGQNVTFRCDPISEHNRLYWYRQTLGQGPEFLTYFQNEAQLEKSRLLSDRFSAERPKGSFSTLEIQRTEQGDSAMYLCASSPGRTSGGTKETQYFGPGTRLLVL.